These 27 T cell receptor beta chains were sequenced from one sample in a study of blood T cell repertoires in COVID-19. Sequencing used immunoSEQ multiplex PCR; TCRdb keeps in-frame clones, though not all of them. The sample yields approximately 290,000 clones, around 90% seen once. Sequencing was done on a sample of peripheral blood. The origin of the receptors is a young man with active or convalescent COVID-19.

This chain joins TRBV28 and TRBJ2-7; TRBD2 might be the D (6 bases). V was cut by 6 bases and J by 1 base, with 19 bases left in between. Germline loops: CDR1 MDHEN, CDR2 SYDVKM. This CDR3 is built from 16 residues. As DNA, the CDR3 is TGTGCCAGCAGCTTCTCTTCGGCGGGAAATTCCTACGAGCAGTACTTC. Translated, it gives CASSFSSAGNSYEQYF.

This clone was detected a few times. The chain joins TRBV2 to TRBJ2-3; 9 positions match TRBD2. The CDR3 has 14 amino acids. Trimming took 8 bases from V and 5 from J; bases not matched to a gene: 8. Germline V lookup: CDR1 SNHLY, CDR2 FYNNEI. The CDR3 spells CASYTSGLGDTQYF. CDR3 nucleotides: TGTGCCAGCTATACTAGCGGGTTGGGAGATACGCAGTATTTT.

The chain employs TRBV7-8 and TRBJ2-3; weak D call: TRBD2 (6 bases). In germline, CDR1 is SGHVS, CDR2 FQNEAQ. The CDR3 spans 13 residues. V lost 5 bases to trimming and J lost 8 bases, with 14 bases between them. This CDR3 is CASSPGTDFTQYF. The CDR3 nucleotides are TGTGCCAGCAGCCCGGGGACTGACTTTACGCAGTATTTT.

The rearrangement joins TRBV5-6 to TRBJ2-2; possible D gene TRBD2, 6 bases. Trimming pared 0 bases from V and 3 bases from J, leaving 6 bases between. The germline CDR1 and CDR2 sequences are SGHDT and YYEEEE. The CDR3 covers 14 residues. The CDR3 DNA follows: TGTGCCAGCAGCTTGGCGGGGGACACCGGGGAGCTGTTTTTT. Its translation: CASSLAGDTGELFF.

CDR3 region: CASSQARGVYEQYF. For the CDR3, the DNA is TGCGCCAGCAGCCAGGCCAGGGGAGTCTACGAGCAGTACTTC. This rearrangement joins TRBV4-1 to TRBJ2-7; D possibly corresponds to TRBD1 (6 bases). The CDR3 consists of 14 residues. Germline V gene sequence: CDR1 MGHRA, CDR2 YSYEKL. The germline V and J ends were trimmed by 3 bases and 3 bases, with 12 bases remaining between them.

The chain is built from TRBV20-1 and TRBJ2-7; the match to TRBD1 covers 9 bases. Germline V gene lookup returns CDR1 DFQATT and CDR2 SNEGSKA (reference sequence). The CDR3 extends over 12 amino acids. J gave up 4 bases and V 3 bases, and 1 base lay outside the gene matches. The CDR3 DNA reads as TGCAGTGCTAGTGACAGGGGGTACGAGCAGTACTTC. It specifies CSASDRGYEQYF.

As concerns this clone: Relative to the germline gene, one junction end is altered; a read error may explain this. The chain has TRBV11-2 and TRBJ2-7; D is uncertain. Germline V CDR1 and CDR2: SGHAT, FQNNGV. This CDR3 is 12 amino acids long. CDR3 bases: TGTGCCAGCAGCTTCCCCTCCTTCGAGCAGTACTTC. This gives the protein CASSFPSFEQYF.

The genes are TRBV4-1 and TRBJ1-5, with a weak D call TRBD1 (5 bases). Germline CDR1 and CDR2: MGHRA and YSYEKL. Trimming removed 1 base from V and 3 bases from J, with 13 bases in between. The CDR3 has 16 residues. The CDR3 DNA is TGCGCCAGCAGCCAAGTTCCCCAGGGAATCAATCAGCCCCAGCATTTT. Translated: CASSQVPQGINQPQHF.

The chain has TRBV7-6 and TRBJ2-1, with TRBD1 identical over 8 bases. The germline CDR1 and CDR2 sequences are SGHVS and FNYEAQ. The CDR3 runs 17 residues. The trim removed 1 base at V and 0 bases at J, leaving 5 bases unmatched. CDR3 loop: CASSLVATGGSYNEQFF. The CDR3 DNA is TGTGCCAGCAGCTTAGTTGCCACAGGGGGCTCCTACAATGAGCAGTTCTTC.

As DNA, the CDR3 is TGTGCCAGCAGCCGGGACACCTTAACCTACGAGCAGTACTTC. Amino acids: CASSRDTLTYEQYF. V is TRBV7-2 and J is TRBJ2-7, with a possible D match to TRBD1 (6 bases). Germline lookup yields CDR1 SGHTA and CDR2 FQGNSA. V lost 5 bases to trimming and J lost 2 bases, with 13 bases between them. The CDR3 is made up of 14 amino acids.

This chain links TRBV5-6 with TRBJ1-5, with D hard to call. Trimming took off 0 bases at V and 1 base at J, with 8 bases between the two ends. There are 15 residues in the CDR3. The V gene's germline CDR1 is SGHDT and CDR2 YYEEEE. CDR3 coding DNA: TGTGCCAGCAGCTTGGGGTCTGCGAGCAATCAGCCCCAGCATTTT. Translating it yields CASSLGSASNQPQHF.

This sequence joins TRBV7-9 and TRBJ2-7; 8 bases are shared with TRBD1. Germline CDR1 is SEHNR and CDR2 is FQNEAQ (reference sequence). The CDR3 loop spans 15 amino acids. V was clipped by 7 bases and J by 5 bases; unmatched bases: 13. CDR3 residues: CASNLGTGHRHEQYF. The CDR3 DNA sequence: TGTGCCAGCAACCTAGGGACAGGACATCGGCACGAGCAGTACTTC.

J is TRBJ2-1 and V is TRBV24-1, with TRBD2 matching 8 bases. J lost 5 bases, V lost 2 bases, and 7 bases had no gene match. The CDR3 runs to 16 residues. Germline V gene data show CDR1 as KGHDR and CDR2 as SFDVKD. In DNA form, the CDR3 reads TGTGCCACCAGTGATTCGAAAGCGGGAGCTGACAATGAGCAGTTCTTC. Amino acids: CATSDSKAGADNEQFF.

This clone was seen only once. The V gene is TRBV5-1, the J gene TRBJ1-4, with a weak D call TRBD1 (5 bases). Germline V gene sequence: CDR1 SGHRS, CDR2 YFSETQ. CDR3 length: 14 residues. V was shortened by 4 bases and J by 8 bases, with 15 bases between the two germline ends. The CDR3 region is CASSGQGAWEKLFF. The CDR3 bases are TGCGCCAGCAGCGGGCAGGGTGCGTGGGAAAAACTGTTTTTT.

The chain carries TRBV5-4 and TRBJ2-2, with 7 bases aligning to TRBD1. J lost 5 bases, V lost 4 bases, and 11 bases had no gene match. Germline loops: CDR1 SGHNT, CDR2 YYREEE (reference sequence). This CDR3 has 16 amino acids. The CDR3 here is CASSPGQSRRTGELFF. The CDR3 nucleotides are TGTGCCAGCAGCCCGGGACAGTCAAGAAGGACCGGGGAGCTGTTTTTT.

The chain is built from TRBV28 and TRBJ1-1, with D perhaps TRBD1 (6 bases). Trimming cost V 6 bases and J 1 base, with 12 bases left between them. Germline assignment: CDR1 MDHEN and CDR2 SYDVKM. There are 14 residues in the CDR3. The CDR3 nucleotides are TGTGCCAGCAGCCAAGGGACACCGAACACTGAAGCTTTCTTT. It yields the protein CASSQGTPNTEAFF.

The chain has TRBV6-5 and TRBJ1-4; 12 positions match TRBD1. With 8 bases clipped from V and 6 bases from J, the junction kept 4 bases outside the gene matches. The CDR3 covers 14 residues. Looked up from germline, CDR1 is MNHEY and CDR2 is SVGAGI. In DNA form, the CDR3 reads TGTGCCAGCCAGGGGACAGGGGGCGATGAAAAACTGTTTTTT. Translated, it gives CASQGTGGDEKLFF.

This clone occurred a few times. This specimen includes other DNA sequences encoding the same CDR3. This sequence joins TRBV9 and TRBJ2-5; 7 positions match TRBD1. With 2 bases clipped from V and 1 base from J, the junction kept 2 bases outside the gene matches. The germline V gene has CDR1 SGDLS and CDR2 YYNGEE. The CDR3 totals 14 residues. The CDR3 region has the DNA TGTGCCAGCAGCGTCGGGACAGCCCAAGAGACCCAGTACTTC. Translated, it gives CASSVGTAQETQYF.

The chain carries TRBV20-1 and TRBJ2-4, with 8 positions matching TRBD1. CDR3 length: 16 amino acids. With V trimmed by 3 bases and J by 5 bases, 12 bases remained unmatched. From germline, CDR1 is DFQATT and CDR2 SNEGSKA (reference sequence). In DNA, the CDR3 is TGCAGTGCTAGTTCGACAGGGGAATGGGACCAAAACATTCAGTACTTC. Translating gives CSASSTGEWDQNIQYF.

This chain joins TRBV5-6 and TRBJ1-1; tentative D call: TRBD1 (5 bases). Trimming took off 4 bases at V and 10 bases at J, with 14 bases between the two ends. The V gene's germline CDR1 is SGHDT and CDR2 YYEEEE. The length of the CDR3 is 12 residues. The CDR3 sequence: CASSEPGLGAFF. The CDR3 DNA follows: TGTGCCAGCAGCGAGCCGGGACTTGGAGCTTTCTTT.

V is TRBV5-1 and J is TRBJ2-7; possible D gene TRBD1, 6 bases. Per germline, CDR1 SGHRS and CDR2 YFSETQ. V was clipped by 0 bases and J by 10 bases, with 11 bases between them. CDR3 size: 12 residues. CDR3 sequence reads: CASSLDRTVQYF. Written as DNA, the CDR3 is TGCGCCAGCAGCTTGGACAGGACAGTTCAGTACTTC. The full variable domain, completed using reference TRBV5-1 and TRBJ2-7, is KAGVTQTPRYLIKTRGQQVTLSCSPISGHRSVSWYQQTPGQGLQFLFEYFSETQRNKGNFPGRFSGRQFSNSRSEMNVSTLELGDSALYLCASSLDRTVQYFGPGTRLTVT.

The chain carries TRBV6-5 and TRBJ1-4; D is perhaps TRBD1 (6 bases). This CDR3 comprises 14 residues. The germline CDR1 and CDR2 sequences are MNHEY and SVGAGI. Between the trimmed V and J ends, which lost 5 bases and 2 bases, there was a span of 9 bases. This chain's CDR3 is CASSRQVTNEKLFF. The CDR3 nucleotides are TGTGCCAGCAGTAGACAGGTGACTAATGAAAAACTGTTTTTT.

The chain links TRBV9 to TRBJ2-1; TRBD1 matches at 8 bases. The CDR3 totals 16 residues. V lost 3 bases, J lost 1 base, and 6 bases stayed unmatched. Germline V CDR1 and CDR2: SGDLS, YYNGEE. CDR3 nucleotide sequence: TGTGCCAGCAGCGCCGGAACAGGGGGTTCCTACAATGAGCAGTTCTTC. It specifies CASSAGTGGSYNEQFF.

V and J are TRBV28 and TRBJ1-4, with 10 bases identical to TRBD1. The CDR3 covers 16 residues. The germline V gene has CDR1 MDHEN and CDR2 SYDVKM. J was trimmed by 5 bases and V by 2 bases; bases with no gene match: 5. CDR3 in amino acids: CASSLGTGVLNEKLFF. The CDR3 DNA reads as TGTGCCAGCAGTTTAGGGACAGGGGTACTAAATGAAAAACTGTTTTTT.

The chain employs TRBV4-2 and TRBJ2-7, with TRBD2 matching 8 bases. From germline, CDR1 is LGHNA and CDR2 YNFKEQ. With V trimmed by 0 bases and J by 7 bases, 17 bases remained unmatched. There are 18 residues in the CDR3. The CDR3 protein is CASSQEGEVAGWVDEQYF. CDR3 DNA sequence: TGTGCCAGCAGCCAAGAAGGGGAGGTAGCGGGATGGGTGGATGAGCAGTACTTC.

The chain combines TRBV4-3 with TRBJ1-6, with TRBD1 matching 8 bases. Germline V gene lookup returns CDR1 LGHNA and CDR2 YSLEER. The CDR3 consists of 16 residues. V trimming: 0 bases; J trimming: 10 bases; junction bases outside the gene matches: 8. The CDR3 region has the DNA TGCGCCAGCAGCCAAGAACCCCGACAGGGGAGCTCACCCCTCCACTTT. As protein: CASSQEPRQGSSPLHF.

The rearrangement links TRBV4-1 to TRBJ1-3; tentatively, D is TRBD1 (6 bases). CDR3 length: 17 residues. Germline assignment: CDR1 MGHRA and CDR2 YSYEKL. Trimming stripped 0 bases from V and 0 bases from J, with 12 bases between. Here the CDR3 DNA reads TGCGCCAGCAGCCAAGATTCCCACAGGGCCTCTGGAAACACCATATATTTT. Residues: CASSQDSHRASGNTIYF.